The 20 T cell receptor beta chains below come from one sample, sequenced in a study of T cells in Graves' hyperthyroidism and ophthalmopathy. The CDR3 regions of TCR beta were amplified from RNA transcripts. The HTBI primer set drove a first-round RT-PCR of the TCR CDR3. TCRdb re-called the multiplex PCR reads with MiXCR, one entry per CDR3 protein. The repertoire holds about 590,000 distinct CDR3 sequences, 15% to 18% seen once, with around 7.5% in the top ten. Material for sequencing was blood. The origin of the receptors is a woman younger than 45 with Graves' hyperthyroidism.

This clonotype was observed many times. CDR3 loop: CASSLTGGITEAFF. In nucleotides, the CDR3 is TGTGCCAGCAGTCTGACAGGGGGGATCACTGAAGCTTTCTTT. This sequence joins TRBV12-3 or TRBV12-4 and TRBJ1-1, with 9 bases identical to TRBD1. V lost 5 bases and J lost 4; bases outside the gene matches: 5. This CDR3 comprises 14 residues.

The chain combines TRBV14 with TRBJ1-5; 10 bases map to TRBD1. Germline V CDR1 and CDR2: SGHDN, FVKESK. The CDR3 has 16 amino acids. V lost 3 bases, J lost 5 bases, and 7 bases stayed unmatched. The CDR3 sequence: CASSHRRDRGYQPQHF. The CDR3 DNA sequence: TGTGCCAGCAGCCACCGCCGGGACAGGGGATATCAGCCCCAGCATTTT.

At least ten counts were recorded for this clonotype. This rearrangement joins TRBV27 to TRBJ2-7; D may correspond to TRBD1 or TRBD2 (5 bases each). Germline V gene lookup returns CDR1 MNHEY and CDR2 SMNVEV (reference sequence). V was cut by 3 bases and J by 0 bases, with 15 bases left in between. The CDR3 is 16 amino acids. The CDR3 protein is CASSLEVPGGSYEQYF. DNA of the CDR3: TGTGCCAGCAGTTTGGAGGTCCCTGGGGGCTCCTACGAGCAGTACTTC.

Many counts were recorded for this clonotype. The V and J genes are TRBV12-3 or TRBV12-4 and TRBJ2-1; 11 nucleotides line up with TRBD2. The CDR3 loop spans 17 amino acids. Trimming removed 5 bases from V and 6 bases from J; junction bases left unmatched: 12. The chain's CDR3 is CASSVDLLAGGVNEQFF. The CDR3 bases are TGTGCCAGCAGTGTGGACCTCCTAGCGGGAGGTGTCAATGAGCAGTTCTTC.

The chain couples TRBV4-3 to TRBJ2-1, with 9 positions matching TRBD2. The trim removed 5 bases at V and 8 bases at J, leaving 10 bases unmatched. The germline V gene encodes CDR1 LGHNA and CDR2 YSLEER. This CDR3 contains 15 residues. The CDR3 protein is CASSTLSGRDDEQFF. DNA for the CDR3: TGCGCCAGCAGCACGCTTAGCGGGAGAGATGATGAGCAGTTCTTC.

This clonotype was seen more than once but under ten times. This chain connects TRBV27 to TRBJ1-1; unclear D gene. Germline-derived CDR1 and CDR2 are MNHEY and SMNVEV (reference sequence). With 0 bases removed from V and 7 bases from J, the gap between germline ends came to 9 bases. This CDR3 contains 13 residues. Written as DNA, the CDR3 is TGTGCCAGCAGTTTATCGAGCGGGAATGAAGCTTTCTTT. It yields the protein CASSLSSGNEAFF.

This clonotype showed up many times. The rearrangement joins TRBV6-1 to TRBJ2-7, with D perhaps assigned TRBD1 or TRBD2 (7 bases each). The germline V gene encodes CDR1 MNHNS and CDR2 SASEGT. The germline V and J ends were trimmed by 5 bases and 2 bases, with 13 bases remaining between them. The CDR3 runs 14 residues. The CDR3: CASSYQGGTYEQYF. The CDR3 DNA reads TGTGCCAGCAGTTACCAGGGGGGGACCTACGAGCAGTACTTC.

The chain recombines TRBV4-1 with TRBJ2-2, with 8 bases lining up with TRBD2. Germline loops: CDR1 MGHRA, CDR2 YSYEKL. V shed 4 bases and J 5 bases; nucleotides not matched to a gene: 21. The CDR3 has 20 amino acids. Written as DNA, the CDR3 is TGCGCCAGCAGCCTAGAAAGGACGGGAGGGAGGGACTCTAGGACCGGGGAGCTGTTTTTT. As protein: CASSLERTGGRDSRTGELFF.

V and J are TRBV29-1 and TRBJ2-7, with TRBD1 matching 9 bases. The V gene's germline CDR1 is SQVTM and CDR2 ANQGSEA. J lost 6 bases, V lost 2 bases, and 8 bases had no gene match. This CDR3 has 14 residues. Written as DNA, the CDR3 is TGCAGCGTTGAATACTTGACAGGGGGGGGCGAGCAGTACTTC. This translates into CSVEYLTGGGEQYF.

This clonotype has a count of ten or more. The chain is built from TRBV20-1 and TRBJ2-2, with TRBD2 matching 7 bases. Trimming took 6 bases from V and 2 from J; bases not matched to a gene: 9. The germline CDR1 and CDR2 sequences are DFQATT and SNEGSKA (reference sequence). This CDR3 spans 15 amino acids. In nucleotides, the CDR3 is TGCAGTGCCCTGCTAGCGGCCCGTAACACCGGGGAGCTGTTTTTT. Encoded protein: CSALLAARNTGELFF.

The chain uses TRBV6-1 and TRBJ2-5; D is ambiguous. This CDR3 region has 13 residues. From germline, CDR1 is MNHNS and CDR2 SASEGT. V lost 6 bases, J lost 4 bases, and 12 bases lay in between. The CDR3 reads CASRRSKGETQYF. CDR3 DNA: TGTGCCAGCAGACGCAGCAAGGGAGAGACCCAGTACTTC.

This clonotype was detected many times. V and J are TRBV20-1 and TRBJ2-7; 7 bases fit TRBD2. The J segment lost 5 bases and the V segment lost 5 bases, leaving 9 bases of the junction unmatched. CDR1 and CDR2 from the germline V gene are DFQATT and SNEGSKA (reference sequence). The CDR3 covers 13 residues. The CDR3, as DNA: TGCAGTGCTGAGTGGGAGGGGATCGACGAGCAGTACTTC. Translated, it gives CSAEWEGIDEQYF.

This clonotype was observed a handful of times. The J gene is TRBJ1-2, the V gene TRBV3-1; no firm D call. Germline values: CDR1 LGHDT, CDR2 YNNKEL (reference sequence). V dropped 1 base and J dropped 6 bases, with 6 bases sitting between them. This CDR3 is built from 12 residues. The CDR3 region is CASSQGQNGYTF. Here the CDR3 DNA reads TGTGCCAGCAGCCAAGGGCAGAATGGCTACACCTTC.

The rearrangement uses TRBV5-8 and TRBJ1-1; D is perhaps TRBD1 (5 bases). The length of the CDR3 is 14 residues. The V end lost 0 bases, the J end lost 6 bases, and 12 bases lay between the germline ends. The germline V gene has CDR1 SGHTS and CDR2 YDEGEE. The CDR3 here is CASSLARAWSEAFF. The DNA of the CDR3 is TGTGCCAGCAGCTTGGCCAGGGCCTGGTCTGAAGCTTTCTTT.

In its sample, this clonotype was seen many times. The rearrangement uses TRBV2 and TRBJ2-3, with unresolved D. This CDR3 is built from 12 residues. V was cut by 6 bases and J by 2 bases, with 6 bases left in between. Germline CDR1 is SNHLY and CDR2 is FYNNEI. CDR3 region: CASRGTTDTQYF. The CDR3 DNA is TGTGCCAGCAGAGGCACCACAGATACGCAGTATTTT. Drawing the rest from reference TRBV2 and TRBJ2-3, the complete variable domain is EPEVTQTPSHQVTQMGQEVILRCVPISNHLYFYWYRQILGQKVEFLVSFYNNEISEKSEIFDDQFSVERPDGSNFTLKIRSTKLEDSAMYFCASRGTTDTQYFGPGTRLTVL.

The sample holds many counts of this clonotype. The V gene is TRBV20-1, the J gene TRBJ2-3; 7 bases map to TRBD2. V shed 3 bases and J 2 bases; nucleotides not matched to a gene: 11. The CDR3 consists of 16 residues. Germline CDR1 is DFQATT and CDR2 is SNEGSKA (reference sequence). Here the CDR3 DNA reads TGCAGTGCTAGGGGGGGTCGGAGCGGGGTCACAGATACGCAGTATTTT. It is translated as CSARGGRSGVTDTQYF.

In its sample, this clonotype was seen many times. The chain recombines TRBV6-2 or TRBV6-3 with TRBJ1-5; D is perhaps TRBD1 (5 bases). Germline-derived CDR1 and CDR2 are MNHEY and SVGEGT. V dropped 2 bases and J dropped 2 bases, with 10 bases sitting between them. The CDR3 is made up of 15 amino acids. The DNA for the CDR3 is TGTGCCAGCAGTTACGGGGTGACAGGCAATCAGCCCCAGCATTTT. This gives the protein CASSYGVTGNQPQHF.

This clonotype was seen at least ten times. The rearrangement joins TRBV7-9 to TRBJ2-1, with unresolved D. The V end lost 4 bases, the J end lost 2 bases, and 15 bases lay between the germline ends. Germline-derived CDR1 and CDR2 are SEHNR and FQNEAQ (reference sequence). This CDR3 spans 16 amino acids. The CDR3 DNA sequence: TGTGCCAGCAGCTCCGGCCTTGACGTCACCTACAATGAGCAGTTCTTC. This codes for CASSSGLDVTYNEQFF.

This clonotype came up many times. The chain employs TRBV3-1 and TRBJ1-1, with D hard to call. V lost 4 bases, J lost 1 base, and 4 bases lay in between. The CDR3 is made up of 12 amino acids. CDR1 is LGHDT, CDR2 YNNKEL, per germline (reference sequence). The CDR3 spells CASSLKNTEAFF. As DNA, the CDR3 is TGTGCCAGCAGCCTAAAGAACACTGAAGCTTTCTTT.

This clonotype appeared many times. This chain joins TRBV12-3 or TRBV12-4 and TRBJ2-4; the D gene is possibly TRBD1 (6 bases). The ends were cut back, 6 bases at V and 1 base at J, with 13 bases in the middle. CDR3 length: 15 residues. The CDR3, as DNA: TGTGCCAGCAGATCAGGACAGTGGGCCAAAAACATTCAGTACTTC. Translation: CASRSGQWAKNIQYF.